This TCR beta chain originates from a study of shared clonotypes between healthy human individuals. Clones were sequenced by immunoSEQ multiplex PCR, and TCRdb holds only the in-frame ones, with some missing. The sample shows 600,000 to 750,000 clones, roughly two thirds of them seen only once. Germline trimming cut 4 bases from V and 3 bases from J; bases unmatched to any gene: 10. The CDR3 covers 16 residues. Germline V gene data show CDR1 as SGHNT and CDR2 as YYREEE (reference sequence). The sample was memory CD4+ T cells sorted from blood. The subset is: CD45RA-negative fraction. The V and J genes are TRBV5-4 and TRBJ2-1; 7 positions match TRBD1. This receptor was identified in a woman between 25 and 40 years old in good health. CDR3 nucleotides: TGTGCCAGCAGCCAGGGGGTGAGGATAGGCTACAATGAGCAGTTCTTC. This sequence encodes CASSQGVRIGYNEQFF.